These 3 T cell receptor beta chains were all obtained from the same sample, sequenced in a study of identical twins (dated by TCRdb to about 2016). Libraries were built with 5' RACE. Sequencing was performed on an Illumina HiSeq 2000. The public reads were reanalyzed by TCRdb: fastp trimming at Q25, MiXCR alignment, in-frame beta chains only. For every CDR3 protein sequence, its rows merge into one entry that carries the most common genes and DNA. Counted in this sample were approximately 500,000 distinct CDR3 sequences; roughly 26% of them appeared once. The ten top clones hold over 2.5% of the sample. These data were also reused for a study on T cells expressing NK-cell markers.

Sequenced sample: CD4+ T cells sorted from blood. The source is a young woman in good health.

This clonotype was detected a few times. The chain has TRBV12-3 or TRBV12-4 and TRBJ2-5, with a possible D match to TRBD2 (7 bases). V shed 4 bases and J shed 4 bases, with 19 bases lying between them. The CDR3 has 16 amino acids. CDR3 sequence reads: CASSWGLQQGGETQYF. As DNA, the CDR3 is TGTGCCAGCAGTTGGGGACTACAACAGGGTGGAGAGACCCAGTACTTC.

J is TRBJ2-2 and V is TRBV7-2; 11 bases agree with TRBD2. Germline CDR1 reads SGHTA; CDR2 reads FQGNSA. The CDR3 runs to 17 residues. The V gene end was trimmed by 5 bases and the J gene end by 4 bases; junction bases not matched to a gene: 9. The CDR3 region is CASSAALAGGSTGELFF. CDR3 bases: TGTGCCAGCAGCGCCGCCCTAGCGGGAGGTTCCACCGGGGAGCTGTTTTTT.

This clonotype was recorded at least ten times. The gene calls are TRBV12-3 or TRBV12-4 and TRBJ2-1, with 12 nucleotides matching TRBD2. The length of the CDR3 is 15 residues. The V segment lost 6 bases and the J segment 3 bases; nucleotides outside the gene matches: 3. The CDR3 spells CASRKTSGSYNEQFF. CDR3 bases: TGTGCCAGCAGGAAGACTAGCGGGAGCTACAATGAGCAGTTCTTC.